These 18 T cell receptor beta chains came from one sample sequenced in a study of vaccination and CD4 T cells after COVID-19. No antigen has been identified for these receptors. Specified treatment: approximately 11-day PBMC culture with coronavirus spike peptide pools or control peptides (ViraFEST assay). An Oncomine TCR Beta short-read assay was used to sequence the DNA from cultured CD4+ T cells. Each CDR3 protein is one row after TCRdb ran MiXCR on the PCR reads. The data contain 15,000 to 20,000 distinct CDR3 sequences, 70% to 75% of them seen just once; the ten biggest clones take up around 16%. Sequencing was carried out using CD4+ T cells from blood, cultured in vitro. These TCRs come from a human donor who had recovered from COVID-19.

The rearrangement links TRBV18 to TRBJ2-6; TRBD2 aligns across 9 bases. The CDR3 contains 16 residues. Trimming took 3 bases from V and 2 from J; bases not matched to a gene: 2. Per germline, CDR1 KGHSH and CDR2 LQKENI. CDR3 protein: CASSPSGRAGANVLTF. The CDR3 DNA reads TGTGCCAGCTCACCTAGCGGGAGAGCTGGGGCCAACGTCCTGACTTTC.

The chain recombines TRBV19 with TRBJ2-3; 8 nucleotides align to TRBD2. This CDR3 has 15 amino acids. Germline V gene data show CDR1 as LNHDA and CDR2 as SQIVND (reference sequence). J was trimmed by 4 bases and V by 6 bases; bases with no gene match: 9. The CDR3 loop reads CASRPGTSPSDTQYF. CDR3 DNA sequence: TGTGCCAGTAGACCCGGGACTAGTCCCTCAGATACGCAGTATTTT.

The chain carries TRBV20-1 and TRBJ2-7; D is perhaps TRBD1 or TRBD2 (6 bases each). Germline-derived CDR1 and CDR2 are DFQATT and SNEGSKA (reference sequence). The CDR3 loop spans 14 amino acids. Trimming left V 3 bases short and J 9 bases short, with 21 bases between. Here the CDR3 reads CSASVGGRYNGQYF. For the CDR3, the DNA is TGCAGTGCTAGTGTCGGGGGCCGGTATAATGGGCAGTACTTC.

The chain employs TRBV7-2 and TRBJ1-5, with D unclear. CDR1 SGHTA and CDR2 FQGNSA come from the germline V gene. The CDR3 contains 11 residues. Trimming pared 4 bases from V and 9 bases from J, leaving 7 bases between. In DNA, the CDR3 is TGTGCCAGCAGCTCCCCAGGGCCCCAGCATTTT. Translating it yields CASSSPGPQHF.

The gene calls are TRBV12-3 or TRBV12-4 and TRBJ1-2, with D possibly matching TRBD1 (6 bases). V lost 2 bases and J lost 5, with 15 bases in between. The CDR3 consists of 15 residues. The CDR3 DNA reads as TGTGCCAGCAGTTTACGGGGGGCGGTGATATATGGCTACACCTTC. Amino acid sequence: CASSLRGAVIYGYTF.

The gene calls are TRBV7-9 and TRBJ1-1; D unresolved. The V gene's germline CDR1 is SEHNR and CDR2 FQNEAQ (reference sequence). Trimming took 0 bases from V and 0 from J, leaving 5 bases between them. The CDR3 runs to 14 residues. The CDR3 is CASSLAQVNTEAFF. The CDR3 nucleotides are TGTGCCAGCAGCTTAGCGCAGGTGAACACTGAAGCTTTCTTT.

V and J are TRBV7-8 and TRBJ2-2; D ambiguous. Between the trimmed V and J ends, which lost 1 base and 4 bases, there was a span of 7 bases. There are 14 residues in the CDR3. Germline V gene lookup returns CDR1 SGHVS and CDR2 FQNEAQ. DNA for the CDR3: TGTGCCAGCAGCTTAGTGATGCGCACCGGGGAGCTGTTTTTT. Translation: CASSLVMRTGELFF.

The rearrangement links TRBV2 to TRBJ2-2; D unclear. CDR1 and CDR2 from the germline V gene are SNHLY and FYNNEI. The CDR3 sequence is 14 residues long. V lost 7 bases to trimming and J lost 0 bases, with 9 bases between them. CDR3: CASKLGSNTGELFF. In DNA, the CDR3 is TGTGCCAGCAAGTTGGGCTCGAACACCGGGGAGCTGTTTTTT. The full variable domain, completed using reference TRBV2 and TRBJ2-2, is EPEVTQTPSHQVTQMGQEVILRCVPISNHLYFYWYRQILGQKVEFLVSFYNNEISEKSEIFDDQFSVERPDGSNFTLKIRSTKLEDSAMYFCASKLGSNTGELFFGEGSRLTVL.

This rearrangement joins TRBV7-2 to TRBJ2-5; tentative D call: TRBD2 (5 bases). Germline CDR1 reads SGHTA; CDR2 reads FQGNSA. The V end lost 5 bases, the J end lost 2 bases, and 12 bases lay between the germline ends. The CDR3 has 14 amino acids. The chain's CDR3 is CASSPGGFQETQYF. The DNA of the CDR3 is TGTGCCAGCAGCCCCGGAGGCTTTCAAGAGACCCAGTACTTC.

The V and J genes are TRBV7-2 and TRBJ2-5; D ambiguous. CDR3 length: 15 amino acids. Between the trimmed V and J ends, which lost 5 bases and 9 bases, there was a span of 22 bases. Germline CDR1 SGHTA, CDR2 FQGNSA. This CDR3 is CASSPSGPGELAQYF. CDR3 bases: TGTGCCAGCAGCCCCAGTGGTCCAGGAGAGCTGGCCCAGTACTTC. The full variable domain, with the rest looked up from reference TRBV7-2 and TRBJ2-5, is GAGVSQSPSNKVTEKGKDVELRCDPISGHTALYWYRQSLGQGLEFLIYFQGNSAPDKSGLPSDRFSAERTGGSVSTLTIQRTQQEDSAVYLCASSPSGPGELAQYFGPGTRLLVL.

The chain carries TRBV11-2 and TRBJ1-1, with a tentative D call TRBD1 (5 bases). Deletions cut 1 base from V and 1 base from J, with 7 bases between. Germline CDR1 reads SGHAT; CDR2 reads FQNNGV. The CDR3 contains 14 residues. DNA for the CDR3: TGTGCCAGCAGCTTAGGGGGGAAGAACACTGAAGCTTTCTTT. The encoded protein is CASSLGGKNTEAFF.

This clonotype has just a few counts. The chain carries TRBV6-1 and TRBJ1-5; 7 bases align to TRBD1. The CDR3 consists of 14 residues. Germline assignment: CDR1 MNHNS and CDR2 SASEGT. With V trimmed by 6 bases and J by 6 bases, 8 bases remained unmatched. The CDR3 reads CASRVQGMGQPQHF. CDR3 coding DNA: TGTGCCAGCAGGGTACAGGGGATGGGTCAGCCCCAGCATTTT.

The chain joins TRBV6-2 or TRBV6-3 to TRBJ1-1; D is unclear. Trimming removed 6 bases at V and 10 bases at J, with 15 bases between. CDR1 and CDR2 (germline): MNHEY, SVGEGT. There are 12 residues in the CDR3. CDR3 in amino acids: CASSSVEGRAFF. CDR3 DNA: TGTGCCAGCAGCTCCGTGGAGGGTAGAGCTTTCTTT.

This clonotype turned up a few times. The chain couples TRBV6-1 to TRBJ1-2; a possible D gene is TRBD1 (5 bases). Germline V gene lookup returns CDR1 MNHNS and CDR2 SASEGT. The V gene lost 3 bases and the J gene lost 8 bases, with 16 bases spanning the gap. This CDR3 is built from 14 residues. The CDR3, as DNA: TGTGCCAGCAGTGACGTCCCCGGGGCGCGGGGCTACACCTTC. Protein sequence: CASSDVPGARGYTF.

V usage is TRBV20-1 and J usage is TRBJ1-2, with D possibly TRBD1 on 6 matching bases. Trimming removed 0 bases at V and 4 bases at J, with 12 bases between. Germline V gives CDR1 DFQATT, CDR2 SNEGSKA (reference sequence). CDR3 length: 14 amino acids. CDR3 coding DNA: TGCAGTGCTAGAGAGGGGGGCAGGACCTATGGCTACACCTTC. This gives the protein CSAREGGRTYGYTF.

This sequence joins TRBV6-2 or TRBV6-3 and TRBJ2-7, with D possibly TRBD2 on 6 matching bases. The germline V gene has CDR1 MNHEY and CDR2 SVGEGT. The V and J ends lost 2 bases and 0 bases respectively, with 11 bases between them. The CDR3 consists of 15 residues. The CDR3 nucleotides read TGTGCCAGCAGTTACGGTTCTAGCGCCTCCTACGAGCAGTACTTC. Translating it yields CASSYGSSASYEQYF.

This rearrangement joins TRBV19 to TRBJ1-3, with unresolved D. Germline V gene sequence: CDR1 LNHDA, CDR2 SQIVND (reference sequence). CDR3 size: 15 residues. V dropped 2 bases and J dropped 7 bases, with 15 bases sitting between them. In nucleotides, the CDR3 is TGTGCCAGTAGTATATCGTCCACTGAAGGTAACACCATATATTTT. Amino acids: CASSISSTEGNTIYF. Full variable domain (remainder filled in from reference TRBV19 and TRBJ1-3): DGGITQSPKYLFRKEGQNVTLSCEQNLNHDAMYWYRQDPGQGLRLIYYSQIVNDFQKGDIAEGYSVSREKKESFPLTVTSAQKNPTAFYLCASSISSTEGNTIYFGEGSWLTVV.

The chain employs TRBV27 and TRBJ1-1; D gene uncertain. V shed 7 bases and J shed 1 base, with 19 bases lying between them. The CDR3 runs 16 residues. Germline-derived CDR1 and CDR2 are MNHEY and SMNVEV (reference sequence). For the CDR3, the DNA is TGTGCCAGCAAATGGACGGGAAGTGTCCCGAACACTGAAGCTTTCTTT. This codes for CASKWTGSVPNTEAFF.